The 20 T cell receptor beta chains below were found in one sample sequenced in a study of T cell repertoires in cytomegalovirus infection. TCRdb used MiXCR to reprocess the reads, holding one entry per CDR3 protein. Among approximately 350,000 distinct CDR3 sequences listed, roughly 34% were seen once. The antigens of these receptors remain unknown. The specimen was cultured PBMCs, collected from culture after CMV antigen stimulation. Receptors originate from a human donor in good health (CMV status not recorded). Some clones in this sample may be carry-over from other donors' samples.

This clonotype has more than one count but fewer than ten. The chain employs TRBV10-3 and TRBJ2-1; possible D gene TRBD1, 5 bases. This CDR3 contains 11 residues. V gave up 5 bases and J gave up 7 bases, with 6 bases separating them. CDR1 is ENHRY and CDR2 is SYGVKD in the germline V gene. This CDR3 reads CAISPGNEQFF. CDR3 sequence (DNA): TGTGCCATCAGTCCAGGGAATGAGCAGTTCTTC.

Comments on this clonotype: At one boundary the junction diverges from the germline segment, which might be a read error. J is TRBJ1-2 and V is TRBV29-1, with a tentative D call TRBD1 (5 bases). This CDR3 comprises 11 residues. Germline V lookup: CDR1 SQVTM, CDR2 ANQGSEA. The CDR3 is CSVGVGRTTLF. CDR3 sequence (DNA): TGCAGCGTTGGCGTGGGACGGACAACTCTTTTC.

This chain uses TRBV7-2 with TRBJ2-4, with 8 bases aligning to TRBD2. The CDR3 has 16 amino acids. V shed 1 base and J 5 bases; nucleotides not matched to a gene: 7. Germline V gene sequence: CDR1 SGHTA, CDR2 FQGNSA. This CDR3 is CASSLDPGRAENIQYF. DNA of the CDR3: TGTGCCAGCAGCTTAGACCCCGGGAGGGCGGAAAACATTCAGTACTTC.

This clonotype was recorded many times. This chain joins TRBV7-2 and TRBJ1-5; D possibly corresponds to TRBD1 (5 bases). V gave up 5 bases and J gave up 0 bases, with 17 bases separating them. The CDR3 runs to 17 residues. The germline gives CDR1 SGHTA, CDR2 FQGNSA. The CDR3, as DNA: TGTGCCAGCAGCCCGGGACGGCTCGGGTATAGCAATCAGCCCCAGCATTTT. Its protein product is CASSPGRLGYSNQPQHF. Full variable domain (missing parts from reference TRBV7-2 and TRBJ1-5): GAGVSQSPSNKVTEKGKDVELRCDPISGHTALYWYRQSLGQGLEFLIYFQGNSAPDKSGLPSDRFSAERTGGSVSTLTIQRTQQEDSAVYLCASSPGRLGYSNQPQHFGDGTRLSIL.

The genes are TRBV2 and TRBJ2-1; 13 bases line up with TRBD2. Germline trimming cut 6 bases from V and 4 bases from J; bases unmatched to any gene: 6. The germline CDR1 and CDR2 sequences are SNHLY and FYNNEI. There are 16 residues in the CDR3. CDR3 bases: TGTGCCAGCAGGGACGGACTAGCGGGAGTATACAATGAGCAGTTCTTC. Translating it yields CASRDGLAGVYNEQFF.

There are a few counts of this clonotype. This chain joins TRBV12-3 or TRBV12-4 and TRBJ1-3; a possible D gene is TRBD1 (5 bases). V shed 5 bases and J shed 0 bases, with 11 bases lying between them. This CDR3 is built from 15 residues. The CDR3, as DNA: TGTGCCAGCAGTCCAGACAGTGACTCTGGAAACACCATATATTTT. Translating gives CASSPDSDSGNTIYF.

The DNA for the CDR3 is TGCAGTGCTAGAACCTCCTCCGATCTGTCATGGGACAATGAGCAGTTCTTC. Residues: CSARTSSDLSWDNEQFF. The chain recombines TRBV20-1 with TRBJ2-1, with no clear D. V lost 2 bases and J 5 bases, leaving 22 bases between the germline ends. This CDR3 spans 17 amino acids. CDR1 and CDR2 (germline): DFQATT, SNEGSKA (reference sequence).

V gene TRBV4-2 combines with J gene TRBJ1-5; D is perhaps TRBD1 (5 bases). Germline-derived CDR1 and CDR2 are LGHNA and YNFKEQ. This CDR3 spans 15 amino acids. V lost 0 bases and J 0 bases, leaving 6 bases between the germline ends. Written as DNA, the CDR3 is TGTGCCAGCAGCCAAGAAGGGGCTAGCAATCAGCCCCAGCATTTT. Protein product: CASSQEGASNQPQHF.

This clonotype has more than one count but fewer than ten. This chain joins TRBV6-6 and TRBJ2-7, with a weak D call TRBD1 (7 bases). Germline V lookup: CDR1 MNHNY, CDR2 SVGAGI (reference sequence). The CDR3 contains 14 residues. Trimming removed 5 bases from V and 6 bases from J, with 17 bases in between. The CDR3 nucleotides read TGTGCCAGCAGTGGGGGGACAGAACCTTCCGAGCAGTACGTC. This codes for CASSGGTEPSEQYV.

This chain connects TRBV19 to TRBJ2-2; no clear D gene. Germline CDR1 reads LNHDA; CDR2 reads SQIVND (reference sequence). V lost 4 bases to trimming and J lost 6 bases, with 9 bases between them. The CDR3 loop spans 13 amino acids. The CDR3 here is CASSTGTAGELFF. DNA of the CDR3: TGTGCCAGTAGTACAGGAACCGCCGGGGAGCTGTTTTTT. Full variable domain (remainder filled in from reference TRBV19 and TRBJ2-2): DGGITQSPKYLFRKEGQNVTLSCEQNLNHDAMYWYRQDPGQGLRLIYYSQIVNDFQKGDIAEGYSVSREKKESFPLTVTSAQKNPTAFYLCASSTGTAGELFFGEGSRLTVL.

This clonotype came up a few times. CDR3 bases: TGTGCCATCAGAAAAACGACAGGGGCCTCGAGTGGTGAGCAGTTCTTC. Protein product: CAIRKTTGASSGEQFF. The V call is TRBV10-3, the J call TRBJ2-1; TRBD1 agrees at 8 bases. This CDR3 is built from 16 residues. Unmatched junction bases numbered 16, after V lost 6 bases and J lost 9 bases. The germline CDR1 and CDR2 sequences are ENHRY and SYGVKD.

This clonotype was seen only a few times. The chain combines TRBV11-2 with TRBJ1-1; D is unresolved. This CDR3 is built from 14 residues. The V gene's germline CDR1 is SGHAT and CDR2 FQNNGV. V lost 2 bases and J 6 bases, leaving 13 bases between the germline ends. The CDR3 nucleotides are TGTGCCAGCAGCTTAAGGCAGGCCGGAGCTGAAGCTTTCTTT. Protein: CASSLRQAGAEAFF.

This chain links TRBV20-1 with TRBJ2-4, with D tentatively TRBD2 (6 bases). CDR3 length: 16 residues. V was clipped by 0 bases and J by 2 bases, with 14 bases between them. Germline lookup yields CDR1 DFQATT and CDR2 SNEGSKA (reference sequence). CDR3 DNA sequence: TGCAGTGCTAGAGATCAGCTGGGGGGAACCAAAAACATTCAGTACTTC. Translating it yields CSARDQLGGTKNIQYF.

The V and J genes are TRBV6-1 and TRBJ2-7; D gene ambiguous. The CDR3 is made up of 15 amino acids. V gave up 6 bases and J gave up 2 bases, with 17 bases separating them. Per the germline V gene, CDR1 is MNHNS and CDR2 is SASEGT. The CDR3 DNA reads as TGTGCCAGCAGAGCCGGGCCTTCCCCTCCCTACGAGCAGTACGTC. Translation: CASRAGPSPPYEQYV.

This clonotype was found a few times. The chain has TRBV7-9 and TRBJ2-1; the D is unclear. Trimming removed 1 base at V and 6 bases at J, with 7 bases between. The CDR3 totals 13 residues. The germline V gene has CDR1 SEHNR and CDR2 FQNEAQ (reference sequence). CDR3 protein: CASSLEWANEQFF. In DNA form, the CDR3 reads TGTGCCAGCAGCTTAGAGTGGGCCAATGAGCAGTTCTTC.

In this sample, this clonotype turned up many times. J is TRBJ2-6 and V is TRBV7-2; D is unclear. The CDR3 is made up of 13 amino acids. Deletions cut 2 bases from V and 4 bases from J, with 3 bases between. CDR1 and CDR2 (germline): SGHTA, FQGNSA. The CDR3 reads CASSLTGANVLTF. Here the CDR3 DNA reads TGTGCCAGCAGCTTAACCGGGGCCAACGTCCTGACTTTC.

The rearrangement joins TRBV6-2 or TRBV6-3 to TRBJ2-7; 12 bases are shared with TRBD1. Looked up from germline, CDR1 is MNHEY and CDR2 is SVGEGT. The ends lost 5 bases at V and 6 bases at J; junction bases unmatched: 8. This CDR3 contains 15 residues. CDR3 region: CASSGGTGGLIEQYV. The CDR3 coding sequence is TGTGCCAGCAGTGGAGGGACAGGGGGCCTAATCGAGCAGTACGTC.

The rearrangement links TRBV2 to TRBJ1-1; D is unclear. Per the germline V gene, CDR1 is SNHLY and CDR2 is FYNNEI. Trimming pared 5 bases from V and 5 bases from J, leaving 12 bases between. This CDR3 is 13 amino acids long. In DNA, the CDR3 is TGTGCCAGCAGTTATGACCCTGGGACTGAAGCTTTCTTT. Its protein is CASSYDPGTEAFF.

The chain joins TRBV4-1 to TRBJ2-7, with D unclear. The CDR3 runs to 15 residues. Trimming cost V 0 bases and J 6 bases, with 15 bases left between them. Per the germline V gene, CDR1 is MGHRA and CDR2 is YSYEKL. The CDR3 DNA reads as TGCGCCAGCAGCCAAGACCCCATCGAAGAAGCCGAGCAGTACTTC. This sequence encodes CASSQDPIEEAEQYF.

V is TRBV6-5 and J is TRBJ2-1; TRBD2 aligns across 13 bases. The germline gives CDR1 MNHEY, CDR2 SVGAGI. The CDR3 is 17 amino acids. After removal of 6 bases from V and 10 bases from J, the junction contained 15 bases not matched to a gene. CDR3 loop: CASRQDRLAGGGREQFF. The CDR3 DNA follows: TGTGCCAGCAGACAAGATCGACTAGCGGGAGGTGGCCGGGAGCAGTTCTTC.